A single sample gave rise to the 20 T cell receptor beta chains below, sequenced in a study of blood T cell repertoires in COVID-19. Clones were sequenced by immunoSEQ multiplex PCR, and TCRdb holds only the in-frame ones, with some missing. The sample consists of about 220,000 clones, around 82% of them appearing once. The sequenced material came from peripheral blood. Receptors were obtained from a woman aged 60 to 75 with acute or convalescent COVID-19.

V usage is TRBV7-2 and J usage is TRBJ2-3, with D perhaps matching TRBD1 (6 bases). Germline V gene data show CDR1 as SGHTA and CDR2 as FQGNSA. This CDR3 contains 15 residues. The V gene lost 0 bases and the J gene lost 3 bases, with 10 bases spanning the gap. This CDR3 is CASSLAPQGTDTQYF. DNA for the CDR3: TGTGCCAGCAGCTTAGCCCCACAGGGAACAGATACGCAGTATTTT.

This sequence joins TRBV12-3 or TRBV12-4 and TRBJ2-1, with 7 nucleotides matching TRBD1. V was pared by 8 bases and J by 4 bases, with 5 bases of the junction left unmatched. The CDR3 totals 13 residues. CDR3 protein: CASGTAAYNEQFF. For the CDR3, the DNA is TGTGCCAGCGGGACAGCCGCATACAATGAGCAGTTCTTC.

V is TRBV5-1 and J is TRBJ2-3; TRBD2 matches 10 bases. Germline assignment: CDR1 SGHRS and CDR2 YFSETQ. V gave up 4 bases and J gave up 6 bases; unmatched junction bases: 8. This CDR3 contains 15 residues. The CDR3 DNA follows: TGCGCCAGCAGCGACCCAGCGGGGGGGCCTGATACGCAGTATTTT. Protein sequence: CASSDPAGGPDTQYF. The whole variable domain, remainder taken from reference TRBV5-1 and TRBJ2-3, is KAGVTQTPRYLIKTRGQQVTLSCSPISGHRSVSWYQQTPGQGLQFLFEYFSETQRNKGNFPGRFSGRQFSNSRSEMNVSTLELGDSALYLCASSDPAGGPDTQYFGPGTRLTVL.

The V call is TRBV5-4, the J call TRBJ2-2; 7 positions match TRBD1. Looked up from germline, CDR1 is SGHNT and CDR2 is YYREEE (reference sequence). This CDR3 region has 17 residues. V was pared by 6 bases and J by 1 base, with 12 bases of the junction left unmatched. In nucleotides, the CDR3 is TGTGCCAGCACCCAAGCCGTCACAGGGGTGAACACCGGGGAGCTGTTTTTT. Translated, it gives CASTQAVTGVNTGELFF. Looking up the rest from reference TRBV5-4 and TRBJ2-2 gives the full variable domain: ETGVTQSPTHLIKTRGQQVTLRCSSQSGHNTVSWYQQALGQGPQFIFQYYREEENGRGNFPPRFSGLQFPNYSSELNVNALELDDSALYLCASTQAVTGVNTGELFFGEGSRLTVL.

V and J are TRBV2 and TRBJ1-4; weak D call: TRBD1 (6 bases). The germline V gene encodes CDR1 SNHLY and CDR2 FYNNEI. Deletions cut 3 bases from V and 4 bases from J, with 18 bases between. The CDR3 has 17 residues. The DNA for the CDR3 is TGTGCCAGCAGTGAGGGACCGACAGGCGAAAGTAATGAAAAACTGTTTTTT. Its translation: CASSEGPTGESNEKLFF.

The chain uses TRBV15 and TRBJ1-2; D gene uncertain. The CDR3 consists of 14 residues. The V gene lost 5 bases and the J gene lost 0 bases, with 10 bases spanning the gap. Germline CDR1 and CDR2: LNHNV and YYDKDF (reference sequence). The CDR3 coding sequence is TGTGCCACCAGCGGGGTCGGGACTAACTATGGCTACACCTTC. This codes for CATSGVGTNYGYTF.

The chain has TRBV18 and TRBJ1-1; D is unresolved. Trimming stripped 2 bases from V and 7 bases from J, with 14 bases between. Germline V lookup: CDR1 KGHSH, CDR2 LQKENI. The CDR3 totals 14 residues. DNA for the CDR3: TGTGCCAGCTCACCAATCGGCCAGGTTGATGAAGCTTTCTTT. It specifies CASSPIGQVDEAFF.

V is TRBV5-4 and J is TRBJ1-6, with 8 bases matching TRBD1. Germline V gives CDR1 SGHNT, CDR2 YYREEE (reference sequence). J lost 7 bases, V lost 4 bases, and 7 bases had no gene match. CDR3 length: 15 residues. CDR3 in DNA: TGTGCCAGCAGCGATTGGACAGGGAAGAATTCACCCCTCCACTTT. Amino acids: CASSDWTGKNSPLHF.

Relative to its sample, this clone is medium-sized. The chain couples TRBV18 to TRBJ2-3; D remains unclear. V was clipped by 3 bases and J by 4 bases, with 5 bases between them. The CDR3 runs to 12 residues. Per germline, CDR1 KGHSH and CDR2 LQKENI. This CDR3 is CASSPFPDTQYF. Here the CDR3 DNA reads TGTGCCAGCTCACCCTTCCCAGATACGCAGTATTTT.

This rearrangement joins TRBV3-1 (or the pseudogene TRBV3-2) to TRBJ1-1; D might be TRBD1 (5 bases). V was pared by 0 bases and J by 3 bases, with 14 bases between. The CDR3 consists of 16 residues. The V gene's germline CDR1 is LGHDT and CDR2 YNNKEL (reference sequence). This CDR3 is CASSQDRGGRHTEAFF. CDR3 nucleotide sequence: TGTGCCAGCAGCCAAGATCGGGGGGGGAGGCACACTGAAGCTTTCTTT.

The chain employs TRBV5-8 and TRBJ1-6; 8 bases line up with TRBD1. The germline V gene encodes CDR1 SGHTS and CDR2 YDEGEE. The CDR3 loop spans 18 amino acids. V lost 0 bases and J lost 7; bases outside the gene matches: 12. The CDR3 spells CASSLGFAKDRVNSPLHF. CDR3 DNA: TGTGCCAGCAGCTTGGGTTTTGCAAAGGACAGGGTAAATTCACCCCTCCACTTT.

V and J are TRBV2 and TRBJ2-7; TRBD1 might be the D (6 bases). Germline CDR1 SNHLY, CDR2 FYNNEI. V gave up 3 bases and J gave up 3 bases, with 9 bases separating them. There are 13 residues in the CDR3. CDR3 loop: CASSEGARYEQYF. The CDR3 nucleotides read TGTGCCAGCAGTGAGGGGGCCCGCTACGAGCAGTACTTC.

This clone was counted a single time. The chain joins TRBV7-2 to TRBJ2-7; TRBD1 agrees at 10 bases. The CDR3 runs to 14 residues. Trimming at V came to 4 bases and at J to 5 bases, leaving 5 bases not matched to a gene. Germline CDR1 reads SGHTA; CDR2 reads FQGNSA. In DNA, the CDR3 is TGTGCCAGCAGCTCTACGACAGGGGGCAACGAGCAGTACTTC. It translates to CASSSTTGGNEQYF.

V gene TRBV4-1 combines with J gene TRBJ1-6; D might be TRBD1 (5 bases). The CDR3 sequence is 18 residues long. Looked up from germline, CDR1 is MGHRA and CDR2 is YSYEKL. The germline V and J ends were trimmed by 4 bases and 7 bases, with 23 bases remaining between them. The CDR3 bases are TGCGCCAGCAGCCGCGAACCCTACCCAGCGACAGCAAATTCACCCCTCCACTTT. This translates into CASSREPYPATANSPLHF.

This chain uses TRBV6-6 with TRBJ2-5; 7 bases fit TRBD1. The germline V gene encodes CDR1 MNHNY and CDR2 SVGAGI (reference sequence). V lost 5 bases and J lost 5; bases outside the gene matches: 8. The CDR3 length is 14 residues. The CDR3 spells CASSRDRDQETQYF. The DNA of the CDR3 is TGTGCCAGCAGTCGAGACAGGGATCAGGAGACCCAGTACTTC.

The J gene is TRBJ2-2, the V gene TRBV7-8; 8 nucleotides match TRBD2. The junction had 7 bases not matched to a gene; V was cut back by 6 bases and J by 4 bases. The germline gives CDR1 SGHVS, CDR2 FQNEAQ. The CDR3 totals 15 residues. The CDR3 loop is CASRTGTRGTGELFF. The CDR3 nucleotides are TGTGCCAGCAGAACAGGGACTAGAGGCACCGGGGAGCTGTTTTTT.

This rearrangement joins TRBV6-5 to TRBJ2-3; perhaps TRBD1 as D (6 bases). In germline, CDR1 is MNHEY, CDR2 SVGAGI. The CDR3 has 14 amino acids. Between the trimmed V and J ends, which lost 4 bases and 1 base, there was a span of 9 bases. The CDR3 bases are TGTGCCAGCAGTTTCAGACAGGGCACAGATACGCAGTATTTT. Protein product: CASSFRQGTDTQYF.

The chain couples TRBV11-3 to TRBJ2-2, with a possible D match to TRBD2 (6 bases). Trimming shortened V by 4 bases and J by 0 bases, and 6 bases separated the two germline ends. The CDR3 has 14 amino acids. CDR1 is SGHNT, CDR2 YENEEA, per germline. CDR3 coding DNA: TGTGCCAGCAGCTCGGGGGCGAACACCGGGGAGCTGTTTTTT. This sequence encodes CASSSGANTGELFF.

The chain employs TRBV28 and TRBJ1-1, with unresolved D. From germline, CDR1 is MDHEN and CDR2 SYDVKM. Deletions cut 2 bases from V and 1 base from J, with 14 bases between. The CDR3 extends over 16 amino acids. CDR3 residues: CASSLLLSVENTEAFF. In DNA form, the CDR3 reads TGTGCCAGCAGTTTACTACTATCTGTAGAGAACACTGAAGCTTTCTTT.

The chain joins TRBV6-5 to TRBJ2-3; D gene uncertain. The V end lost 3 bases, the J end lost 0 bases, and 4 bases lay between the germline ends. CDR3 length equals 13 residues. Germline V lookup: CDR1 MNHEY, CDR2 SVGAGI. CDR3 protein: CASSYRSTDTQYF. CDR3 DNA sequence: TGTGCCAGCAGTTATAGAAGCACAGATACGCAGTATTTT.